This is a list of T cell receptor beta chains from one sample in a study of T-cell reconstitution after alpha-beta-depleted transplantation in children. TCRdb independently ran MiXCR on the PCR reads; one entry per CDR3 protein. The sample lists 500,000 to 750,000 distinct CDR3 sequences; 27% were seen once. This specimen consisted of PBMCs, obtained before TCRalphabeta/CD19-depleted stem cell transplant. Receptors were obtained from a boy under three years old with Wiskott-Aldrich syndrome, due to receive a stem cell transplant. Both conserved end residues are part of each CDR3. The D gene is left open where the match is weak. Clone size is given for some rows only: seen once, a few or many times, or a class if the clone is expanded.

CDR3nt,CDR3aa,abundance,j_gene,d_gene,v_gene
TGTGCCAGCAGTTTAAGTCCCGGGGCCGTTCAGCATTTT,CASSLSPGAVQHF,few,TRBJ1-5,.,TRBV27
TGTGCCAGCAGTACAGGGACCTATAATTCACCCCTCCACTTT,CASSTGTYNSPLHF,.,TRBJ1-6,.,TRBV28
TGTGCCAGCAGCTTACGGGACGGGGAATGGGGTGAGCAGTTCTTC,CASSLRDGEWGEQFF,few,TRBJ2-1,.,TRBV11-2
TGTGCCAGCAGTTACTCGTCGTCCAGACAGGGGCCCGGAAACACCATATATTTT,CASSYSSSRQGPGNTIYF,few,TRBJ1-3,TRBD1,TRBV6-5
TGCGCCAGCAATGCCTCTCCCAGTAGCTCCTACGAGCAGTACTTC,CASNASPSSSYEQYF,.,TRBJ2-7,.,TRBV10-2
TGTGCCAGCAGCTTAGGACACGGGAAGGCCTACGAGCAGTACTTC,CASSLGHGKAYEQYF,few,TRBJ2-7,.,TRBV7-8
TGCAGTGCTAGACTCGGGGCCTACGAGCAGTACTTC,CSARLGAYEQYF,.,TRBJ2-7,.,TRBV20-1
TGCAGTGCGGACGACGGGAGGGCCCCGGGAGATACGCAGTATTTT,CSADDGRAPGDTQYF,.,TRBJ2-3,TRBD2,TRBV20-1
TGCAGTGCTAGAGAGTTGGTAGCAGGACCGAACACTGAAGCTTTCTTT,CSARELVAGPNTEAFF,.,TRBJ1-1,.,TRBV20-1
TGCGCCAGCAGCTTGAGGGGAAGTCCTACCTACGAGCAGTACTTC,CASSLRGSPTYEQYF,.,TRBJ2-7,.,TRBV5-1
TGTGCCACCAGCAGAGACAGGGCCGCCAAAAACATTCAGTACTTC,CATSRDRAAKNIQYF,few,TRBJ2-4,.,TRBV15
TGTGCCAGCAGCTTGGGGCTGGTTGGACGCCGGGAGACCCAGTACTTC,CASSLGLVGRRETQYF,.,TRBJ2-5,.,TRBV5-6
TGTGCCAGCAGCTTAGTAGCGGGAGGGCCCTCATCCTACGAGCAGTACTTC,CASSLVAGGPSSYEQYF,.,TRBJ2-7,TRBD2,TRBV7-2
TGCAGTGCAAACCGGGCTTCTAAGAACACCGGGGAGCTGTTTTTT,CSANRASKNTGELFF,.,TRBJ2-2,.,TRBV20-1
TGCGCCAGCAGCCCCGCGACTGGAAGCACAGATACGCAGTATTTT,CASSPATGSTDTQYF,few,TRBJ2-3,.,TRBV5-1
TGCAGTGCTTCCGACTTCCTCCACCAAGAGACCCAGTACTTC,CSASDFLHQETQYF,.,TRBJ2-5,.,TRBV20-1
TGCAGCGTTGAAAAGGGACAGGGGCTAGTAGAGACCCAGTACTTC,CSVEKGQGLVETQYF,few,TRBJ2-5,TRBD1,TRBV29-1
TGTGCCAGCAGTGAATCAGGGGGCGGGTTCCCCCTCCACTTT,CASSESGGGFPLHF,few,TRBJ1-6,TRBD1,TRBV2
TGCAGTGCTAGTTTGGTAGCGATTAGCACAGATACGCAGTATTTT,CSASLVAISTDTQYF,.,TRBJ2-3,.,TRBV20-1
TGCGCCAGCAGCTTGGCCCTAGCGGGAGTAACTGGTGAGCAGTTCTTC,CASSLALAGVTGEQFF,many,TRBJ2-1,TRBD2,TRBV5-1
TGCGCCAGCAGCCCGGACGCGACGAGAAACACTGAAGCTTTCTTT,CASSPDATRNTEAFF,.,TRBJ1-1,.,TRBV5-1
TGTGCCAGCAGTTTGTTTAGGGGGACCTACTATGGCTACACCTTC,CASSLFRGTYYGYTF,.,TRBJ1-2,.,TRBV28
TGTGCCAGCAGCATTCTGGGGGGCACGAATGAGCAGTTCTTC,CASSILGGTNEQFF,.,TRBJ2-1,.,TRBV9
TGTGCCAGCTCACCACCGGGGGGTCGAGAGACCCAGTACTTC,CASSPPGGRETQYF,few,TRBJ2-5,.,TRBV18
TGTGCCAGCTCACCACAGCGGGTCGGCGGGAGCGAGCAGTACTTC,CASSPQRVGGSEQYF,.,TRBJ2-7,TRBD2,TRBV18
TGTGCCAGCAACCTACAGGGTACTGAGCAGTTCTTC,CASNLQGTEQFF,few,TRBJ2-1,.,TRBV9
TGTGCCAGCAGTTCTAAGCTCCTAGCGGGAGGTACCACAGATACGCAGTATTTT,CASSSKLLAGGTTDTQYF,.,TRBJ2-3,TRBD2,TRBV12-3/TRBV12-4
TGCGCCAGCAGCGGAGGGACAGGGGAAGGCTACACCTTC,CASSGGTGEGYTF,few,TRBJ1-2,TRBD1,TRBV5-1
TGTGCCAGCAGCCCAACAGGGATCAACTATGGCTACACCTTC,CASSPTGINYGYTF,few,TRBJ1-2,.,TRBV7-9
TGTGCCAGCAGGCCAATGGGTTGCATCTCCTACGAGCAGTACTTC,CASRPMGCISYEQYF,.,TRBJ2-7,.,TRBV6-1
TGTGCCAGCAGCTTAAAATCGGGGGGACAGGGGAATAATTCACCCCTCCACTTT,CASSLKSGGQGNNSPLHF,.,TRBJ1-6,TRBD1,TRBV7-2
TGCGCCAGCAGCTTGGGGGGGCACGAGCAGTACTTC,CASSLGGHEQYF,many,TRBJ2-7,.,TRBV5-1
TGCGCCAGCAGCACCAGGGGAGGGGGACTTAGTTATGGCTACACCTTC,CASSTRGGGLSYGYTF,.,TRBJ1-2,.,TRBV5-1
TGCAGCGTTGGTCTGGGACAGGGAAATAGTGGGGCCAACGTCCTGACTTTC,CSVGLGQGNSGANVLTF,.,TRBJ2-6,TRBD1,TRBV29-1
TGCGCCAGTTGCATCACAGATACGCAGTATTTT,CASCITDTQYF,once,TRBJ2-3,.,TRBV5-1
TGTGCCAGCAGCTCACAGGGGGCCCTCACAGATACGCAGTATTTT,CASSSQGALTDTQYF,few,TRBJ2-3,TRBD1,TRBV13
TGCGCCAGCAGCTTGATAAGGAGGGAAGAGACCCAGTACTTC,CASSLIRREETQYF,few,TRBJ2-5,.,TRBV5-1